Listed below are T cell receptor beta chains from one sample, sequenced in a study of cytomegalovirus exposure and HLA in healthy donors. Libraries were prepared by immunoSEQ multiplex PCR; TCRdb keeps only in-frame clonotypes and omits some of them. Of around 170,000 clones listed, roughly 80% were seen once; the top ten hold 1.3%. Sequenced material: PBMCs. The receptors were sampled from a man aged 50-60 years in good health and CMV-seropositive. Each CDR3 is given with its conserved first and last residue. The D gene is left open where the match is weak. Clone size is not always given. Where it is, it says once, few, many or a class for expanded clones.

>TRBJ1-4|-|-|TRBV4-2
TGTGCCAGCAGCCAAGGTCGGCAGGCCAATGAAAAACTGTTTTTT
CASSQGRQANEKLFF
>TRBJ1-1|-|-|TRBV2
TGTGCCAGCAGTGCCAGGGAAGTCCCTGAAGCTTTCTTT
CASSAREVPEAFF
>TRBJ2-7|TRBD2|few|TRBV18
TGTGCCAGCTCAGGTAAAGCGGGAGGGGCCTACGAGCAGTACTTC
CASSGKAGGAYEQYF
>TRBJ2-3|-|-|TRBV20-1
TGCAGTGCAATACGGGCAGATACGCAGTATTTT
CSAIRADTQYF
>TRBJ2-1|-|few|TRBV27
TGTGCCAGCAGTAGCAAAACTTACAATGAGCAGTTCTTC
CASSSKTYNEQFF
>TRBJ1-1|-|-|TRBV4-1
TGCGCCAGCAGCCAAGGGGCGGGGGCCAACACTGAAGCTTTCTTT
CASSQGAGANTEAFF
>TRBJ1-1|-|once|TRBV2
TGTGCCAGCAGTGAAACCCGGGACACTGAAGCTTTCTTT
CASSETRDTEAFF
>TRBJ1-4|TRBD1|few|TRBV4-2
TGTGCCAGCGGCATGACAGGGGCCTCGGGGAATGAAAAACTGTTTTTT
CASGMTGASGNEKLFF
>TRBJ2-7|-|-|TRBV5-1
TGCGCCAGCAGCTCACAGGGTTACGAGCAGTACTTC
CASSSQGYEQYF
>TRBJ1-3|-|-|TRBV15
TGTGCCACCAGCTCGTGGAGCTCTGGAAACACCATATATTTT
CATSSWSSGNTIYF
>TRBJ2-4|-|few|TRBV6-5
TGTGCCAGCAGTCCCCTGCCGAGAGGGAACAACATTCAGTACTTC
CASSPLPRGNNIQYF
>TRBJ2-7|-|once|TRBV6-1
TGTGCCAGCAGTGAAAGGAACAGACCCTACGAGCAGTACTTC
CASSERNRPYEQYF
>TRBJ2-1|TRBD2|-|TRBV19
TGTGCCAGTAGGGCCGAATTGAGCGGGAGAGCTATCGATGAGCAGTTCTTC
CASRAELSGRAIDEQFF
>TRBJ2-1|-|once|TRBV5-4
TGTGCCAGCAGCGTTAAATCCGGCAATGAGCAGTTCTTC
CASSVKSGNEQFF
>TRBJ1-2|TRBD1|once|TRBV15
TGTGCCACCAGCCGGGGGGGACAGGGCGGGGGCTACACCTTC
CATSRGGQGGGYTF
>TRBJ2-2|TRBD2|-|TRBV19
TGTGCCACTCGGACTAGCGGGAGAAACGGGGAGCTGTTTTTT
CATRTSGRNGELFF
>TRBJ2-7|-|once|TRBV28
TGTGCCAGCAGTTTCGTAACAGGGTTCTACGAGCAGTACTTC
CASSFVTGFYEQYF
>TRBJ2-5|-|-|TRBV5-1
TGCGCCAGCAACTTGGCAGGGGGACTAGTCGAGACCCAGTACTTC
CASNLAGGLVETQYF
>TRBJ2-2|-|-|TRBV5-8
TGTGCCAGCAGCTCAGGGGACCGGAGCACCGGGGAGCTGTTTTTT
CASSSGDRSTGELFF
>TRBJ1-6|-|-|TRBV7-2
TGTGCCAGCAGCTTAGGTCGCCAGGGAACTTCACCCCTCCACTTT
CASSLGRQGTSPLHF
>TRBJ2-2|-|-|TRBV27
TGTGCCAGCAGTCCGACCCTAGAAACCGGGGAGCTGTTTTTT
CASSPTLETGELFF
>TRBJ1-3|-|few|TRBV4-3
TGCGCCAGCAGCCAAGATTATGGAAACACCATATATTTT
CASSQDYGNTIYF
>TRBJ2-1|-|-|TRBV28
TGTGCCAGTTCGACACGACCTAGGGGTGAGCAGTTCTTC
CASSTRPRGEQFF
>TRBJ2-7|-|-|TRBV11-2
TGTGCCAGCAGCCCCCGGGCCGGGAGCTCCTACGAGCAGTACTTC
CASSPRAGSSYEQYF
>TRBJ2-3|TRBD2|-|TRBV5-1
TGCGCCAGCAGTACTAGCGGGGGGGCAACAGATACGCAGTATTTT
CASSTSGGATDTQYF
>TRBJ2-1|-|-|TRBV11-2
TGTGCCAGCAGTTCCAACTCTGGCGGCCTCAATGAGCAGTTCTTC
CASSSNSGGLNEQFF
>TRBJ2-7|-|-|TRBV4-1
TGCGCCAGCAGCCATGGTGGCCTAGGGGGATACGAGCAGTACTTC
CASSHGGLGGYEQYF
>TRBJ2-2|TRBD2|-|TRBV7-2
TGTGCCAGCAGCTTCCGACTAGCGAATACCGGGGAGCTGTTTTTT
CASSFRLANTGELFF
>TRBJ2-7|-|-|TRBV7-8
TGTGCCAGCAGCTTTAGCCCCCAGAGATACGAGCAGTACTTC
CASSFSPQRYEQYF
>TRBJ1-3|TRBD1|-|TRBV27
TGTGCCAGCAGTTTGAGACAGGGGGACACCATATATTTT
CASSLRQGDTIYF
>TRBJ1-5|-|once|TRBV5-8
TGTGCCAGCAGCTTGGAACGGGGGGCGAGGAATCAGCCCCAGCATTTT
CASSLERGARNQPQHF
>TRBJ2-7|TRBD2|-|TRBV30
TGTGCCTGGAGTTTACTAGCGCGGGAGCAGTACTTC
CAWSLLAREQYF
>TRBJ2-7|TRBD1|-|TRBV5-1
TGCGCCAGCAGTCTCGGGACAGCTTCCTACGAGCAGTACTTC
CASSLGTASYEQYF
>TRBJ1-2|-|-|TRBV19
TGTGCCAGTAGTAGCCAAGGGGCCCGGTATGGCTACACCTTC
CASSSQGARYGYTF
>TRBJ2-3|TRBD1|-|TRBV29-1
TGCAGCGTTGAAGGACAGGGTCTGGATACGCAGTATTTT
CSVEGQGLDTQYF
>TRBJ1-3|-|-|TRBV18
TGTGCCAGCTCACCGCAAGGGGATTCTGGAAACACCATATATTTT
CASSPQGDSGNTIYF
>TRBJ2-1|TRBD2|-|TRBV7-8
TGTGCCAGCAGAGCGGGACTAGAGCAGTTCTTC
CASRAGLEQFF